This TCR beta chain was sequenced for a study of CD8+ T cells in alopecia areata. Extracted RNA was reverse transcribed, and the resulting cDNA served as sequencing template. Here immunoSEQ multiplex PCR was the method, and the copy in TCRdb shows in-frame clones only, minus some. Here the sample spans 120,000 or so clones, 47% being singletons. As part of sample collection, lesional scalp punch biopsies and peripheral blood were taken from alopecia areata patients. From PBMCs, CD4+ and CD8+ T cells were sorted. CDR1 SGHRS and CDR2 YFSETQ come from the germline V gene. This CDR3 region has 17 residues. V lost 1 base and J lost 6; bases outside the gene matches: 7.

Sequencing was carried out using NKG2D-low CD8+ T cells sorted from blood. The V gene is TRBV5-1, the J gene TRBJ2-7; TRBD2 agrees at 16 bases. The TCR was taken from a human donor with alopecia areata. Here the CDR3 reads CASSLKGLAGGPSEQYF. In DNA form, the CDR3 reads TGCGCCAGCAGCTTGAAGGGACTAGCGGGAGGGCCGTCCGAGCAGTACTTC.